This T cell receptor (beta chain) stems from a study of identical twins. Study-wide results and caveats: The study reached conclusions through statistical analysis that was cross-sectional, not following the same donors. Partial confounding of zero-insertion analyses by invariant MAIT and iNKT cells was possible.

MiXCR, run by TCRdb on the 5' RACE reads, gives a single entry per CDR3 protein. The repertoire holds around 230,000 distinct CDR3 sequences, with approximately 7.1% as singletons. The ends lost 8 bases at V and 10 bases at J; junction bases unmatched: 2. The CDR3 extends over 11 amino acids. Germline CDR1 and CDR2: SGHAT and FQNNGV. This clonotype was detected ten times or more. Its antigen remains unidentified. Separately, the same data were catalogued under a study of T cells expressing NK-cell markers. That paper notes: Alpha-beta TCR T cells were the sole sorting target in several experiments, owing to an anti-gamma-delta TCR antibody.

This clonotype was sampled from a woman aged 18-35 years in good health. Sequencing was carried out using CD8+ T cells sorted from blood. J is TRBJ2-1 and V is TRBV11-2; 10 nucleotides agree with TRBD2. CDR3 in DNA: TGTGCCAGCCTAGCGGGAGAAGAGCAGTTCTTC. Encoded protein: CASLAGEEQFF.